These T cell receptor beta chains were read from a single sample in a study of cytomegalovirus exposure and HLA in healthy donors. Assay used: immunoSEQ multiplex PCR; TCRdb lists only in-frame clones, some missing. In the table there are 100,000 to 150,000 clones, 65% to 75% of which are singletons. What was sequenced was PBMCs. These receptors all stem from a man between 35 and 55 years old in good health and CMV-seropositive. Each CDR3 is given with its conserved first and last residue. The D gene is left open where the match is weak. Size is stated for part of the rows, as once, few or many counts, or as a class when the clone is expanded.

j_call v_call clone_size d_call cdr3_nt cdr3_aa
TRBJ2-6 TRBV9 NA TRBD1 TGTGCCAGCAGCGCGGGACAGTACTCTGGGGCCAACGTCCTGACTTTC CASSAGQYSGANVLTF
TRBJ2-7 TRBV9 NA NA TGTGCCAGCAGCGTAGGACAAACCAACGAGCAGTACTTC CASSVGQTNEQYF
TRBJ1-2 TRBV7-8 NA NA TGTGCCAGCAGCTTAACACCGGACTCTAACTATGGCTACACCTTC CASSLTPDSNYGYTF
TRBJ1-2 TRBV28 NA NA TGTGCCAGCACCCAGGGTAAGGGTGGCTACACCTTC CASTQGKGGYTF
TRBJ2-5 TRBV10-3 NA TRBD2 TGTGCCATCAGTGAGTCTCTAGCGGGCCTCAAAGAGACCCAGTACTTC CAISESLAGLKETQYF
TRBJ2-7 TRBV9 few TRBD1 TGTGCCAGCAGCGTAGATGGGACAGGGCTGGGCGAGCAGTACTTC CASSVDGTGLGEQYF
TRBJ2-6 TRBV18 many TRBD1 TGTGCCAGCTCACTCGGGACAGGGGCTGGGGCCAACGTCCTGACTTTC CASSLGTGAGANVLTF
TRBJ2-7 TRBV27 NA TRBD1 TGTGCCAGCAGTCTACGGGGTCAGGGGGCCTACGAGCAGTACTTC CASSLRGQGAYEQYF
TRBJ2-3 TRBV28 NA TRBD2 TGTGCCAGCAGTCAACTAGCGGGGGGCGTCACAGATACGCAGTATTTT CASSQLAGGVTDTQYF
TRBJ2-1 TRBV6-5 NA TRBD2 TGTGCCAGCAGTTACTCGGGTAGCGGGGGGGCCAATGAGCAGTTCTTC CASSYSGSGGANEQFF
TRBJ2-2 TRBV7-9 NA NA TGTGCCAGCAGCCCGTTTGAGCAGAACACCGGGGAGCTGTTTTTT CASSPFEQNTGELFF
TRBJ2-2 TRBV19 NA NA TGTGCCAGTAAGGAGGGGGCGCAAGGAGGGGAGCTGTTTTTT CASKEGAQGGELFF
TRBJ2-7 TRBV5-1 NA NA TGCGCCAGCAGCTTGGCATTGAGGGCAGCGGAATCCGAGCAGTACTTC CASSLALRAAESEQYF
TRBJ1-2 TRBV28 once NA TGTGCCAGCAGTACGGGTGCTAACTATGGCTACACCTTC CASSTGANYGYTF
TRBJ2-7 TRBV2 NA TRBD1 TGTGCCAGCAGCCACACCCGGGACAGGGGGCCCCACGAGCAGTACTTC CASSHTRDRGPHEQYF
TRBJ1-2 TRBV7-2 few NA TGTGCCAGCAGCTTAGAACCAGGTTACTACACCTTC CASSLEPGYYTF
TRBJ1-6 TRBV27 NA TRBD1 TGTGCCAGCAGTTTAGGACAGGGGGCAAGAAATTCACCCCTCCACTTT CASSLGQGARNSPLHF
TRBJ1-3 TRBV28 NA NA TGTGCCAGCAGTCTACAGCCTATCTCTGGAAACACCATATATTTT CASSLQPISGNTIYF
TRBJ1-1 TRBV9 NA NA TGTGCCAGCAGCGTAGTCTCAGGGACTGAAGCTTTCTTT CASSVVSGTEAFF
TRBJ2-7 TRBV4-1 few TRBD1 TGCGCCAGCAGCCAATCAAAGGGACAGAGCTCCTACGAGCAGTACTTC CASSQSKGQSSYEQYF
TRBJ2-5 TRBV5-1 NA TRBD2 TGCGCCAGCAGCGGACTCTCGGGACTAGCGAGCCAAGAGACCCAGTACTTC CASSGLSGLASQETQYF
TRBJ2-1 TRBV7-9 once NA TGTGCCAGCAGCACGGACAAAAATGAGCAGTTCTTC CASSTDKNEQFF
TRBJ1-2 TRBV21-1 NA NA TGTGCCAGCAGCAAGGGGACAGGGGAAGATGGCTACACCTTC CASSKGTGEDGYTF
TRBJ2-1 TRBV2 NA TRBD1 TGTGCCAGCAGACTTGACAGGGGCAATGAGCAGTTCTTC CASRLDRGNEQFF
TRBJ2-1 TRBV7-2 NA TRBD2 TGTGCCAGCAGCCTGGGACTAGCGGTCCACAATGAGCAGTTCTTC CASSLGLAVHNEQFF
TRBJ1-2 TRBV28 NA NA TGTGCCAGCAGTGATTACCGGGACTCCCGTGGAGGCTACACCTTC CASSDYRDSRGGYTF
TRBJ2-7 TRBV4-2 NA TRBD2 TGTGCCAGCAGCCAAGATCTAACTAGCGGGGATTACGAGCAGTACTTC CASSQDLTSGDYEQYF
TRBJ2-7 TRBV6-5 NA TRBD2 TGTGCCAGCAGTTCCCCCAGGCTAGCGGGGCTCTACGAGCAGTACTTC CASSSPRLAGLYEQYF
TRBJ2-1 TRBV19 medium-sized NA TGTGCCAGTAGACCCGACAGGAGCTCCTACAATGAGCAGTTCTTC CASRPDRSSYNEQFF